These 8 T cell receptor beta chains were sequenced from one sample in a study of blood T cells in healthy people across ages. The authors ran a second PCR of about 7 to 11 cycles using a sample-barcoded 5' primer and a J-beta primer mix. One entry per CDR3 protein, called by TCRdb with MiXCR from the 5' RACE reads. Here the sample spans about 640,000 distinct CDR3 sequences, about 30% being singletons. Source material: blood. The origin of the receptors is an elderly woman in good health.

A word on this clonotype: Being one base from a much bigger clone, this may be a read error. CDR3 loop: CTCTRESGANVLTF. In DNA, the CDR3 is TGTACCTGTACCCGGGAATCTGGGGCCAACGTCCTGACTTTC. The chain uses TRBV30 and TRBJ2-6; D is possibly TRBD2 (5 bases). Germline assignment: CDR1 GTSNPN and CDR2 SVGIG (reference sequence). The CDR3 has 14 amino acids.

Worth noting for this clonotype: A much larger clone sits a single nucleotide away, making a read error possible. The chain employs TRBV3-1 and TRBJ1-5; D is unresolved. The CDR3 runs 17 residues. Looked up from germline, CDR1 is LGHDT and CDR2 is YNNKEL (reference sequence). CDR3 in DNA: TGTGCCGGCAGCCAAGACGGTAAGGGAGGTAGCAATCAGCCCCAGCATTTT. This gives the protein CAGSQDGKGGSNQPQHF.

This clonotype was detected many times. The CDR3 loop is CATSRVRQGRLHTEAFF. The CDR3 region has the DNA TGTGCCACCAGCAGAGTACGGCAGGGGAGGTTGCACACTGAAGCTTTCTTT. The chain employs TRBV15 and TRBJ1-1; D might be TRBD1 (6 bases). The CDR3 loop spans 17 amino acids. V lost 1 base, J lost 3 bases, and 18 bases lay in between. Per the germline V gene, CDR1 is LNHNV and CDR2 is YYDKDF (reference sequence).

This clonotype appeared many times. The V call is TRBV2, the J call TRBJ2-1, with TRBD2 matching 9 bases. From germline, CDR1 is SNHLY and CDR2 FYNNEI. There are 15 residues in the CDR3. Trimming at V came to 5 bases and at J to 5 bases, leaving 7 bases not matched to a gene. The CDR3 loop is CASSLTLAGNNEQFF. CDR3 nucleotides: TGTGCCAGCAGTCTGACTCTAGCGGGGAACAATGAGCAGTTCTTC.

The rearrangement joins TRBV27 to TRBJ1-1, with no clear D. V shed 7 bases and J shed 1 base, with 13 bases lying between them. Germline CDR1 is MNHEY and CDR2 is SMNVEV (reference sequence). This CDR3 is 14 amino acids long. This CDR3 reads CASIPLSGNTEAFF. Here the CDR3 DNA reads TGTGCCAGCATCCCCCTAAGTGGGAACACTGAAGCTTTCTTT.

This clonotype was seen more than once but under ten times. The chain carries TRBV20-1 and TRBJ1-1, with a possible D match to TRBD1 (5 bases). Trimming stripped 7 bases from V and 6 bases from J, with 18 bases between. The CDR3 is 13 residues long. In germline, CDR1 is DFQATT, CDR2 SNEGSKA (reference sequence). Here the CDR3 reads CSVSRTGQSEAFF. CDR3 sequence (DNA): TGCAGTGTATCCAGGACGGGGCAATCTGAAGCTTTCTTT.

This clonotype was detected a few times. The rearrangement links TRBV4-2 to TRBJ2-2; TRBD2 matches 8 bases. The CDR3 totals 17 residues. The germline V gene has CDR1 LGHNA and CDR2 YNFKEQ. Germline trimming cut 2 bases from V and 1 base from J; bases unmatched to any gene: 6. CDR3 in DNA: TGTGCCAGCAGCCAATTGGCGGGGGGCGGGAACACCGGGGAGCTGTTTTTT. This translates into CASSQLAGGGNTGELFF.

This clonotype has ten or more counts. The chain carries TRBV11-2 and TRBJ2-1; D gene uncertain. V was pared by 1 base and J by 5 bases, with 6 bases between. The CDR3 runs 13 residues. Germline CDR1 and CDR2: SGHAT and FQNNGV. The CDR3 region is CASSLGRHNEQFF. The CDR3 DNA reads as TGTGCCAGCAGCTTAGGGCGACACAATGAGCAGTTCTTC.